The 2 T cell receptor beta chains presented below share a single source sample, sequenced in a study of cytomegalovirus exposure and HLA in healthy donors. Primers included in the PCR were 60 Vbeta and 13 Jbeta primers. Measured with immunoSEQ multiplex PCR; TCRdb has only the in-frame clones, and not every one. The sample lists roughly 240,000 clones; more than 75% were seen once. Material for sequencing was PBMCs. Every receptor here comes from a girl aged 2 to 9 in good health and CMV-seronegative.

The chain carries TRBV30 and TRBJ1-1, with D possibly being TRBD1 (5 bases). The CDR3 is 16 amino acids. Between the trimmed V and J ends, which lost 0 bases and 0 bases, there was a span of 14 bases. CDR1 GTSNPN and CDR2 SVGIG come from the germline V gene (reference sequence). CDR3 DNA: TGTGCCTGGAGTGTGGGGGGGTGGGCGATGAACACTGAAGCTTTCTTT. Translating gives CAWSVGGWAMNTEAFF.

The chain recombines TRBV6-1 with TRBJ2-7; D might be TRBD2 (7 bases). Germline V lookup: CDR1 MNHNS, CDR2 SASEGT. The CDR3 covers 14 residues. Trimming removed 6 bases at V and 3 bases at J, with 15 bases between. As DNA, the CDR3 is TGTGCCAGCAGAGTAAGGGGGGGAGGCTACGAGCAGTACTTC. Translated: CASRVRGGGYEQYF.